One sample yielded the 9 T cell receptor beta chains listed below, sequenced in a study of CD8 T cells in Susac syndrome. RNA amounts of roughly 0.5 to 1 ug underwent reverse transcription with random hexamers. TCRdb analysed the immunoSEQ multiplex PCR reads with MiXCR anew, one entry per CDR3 protein. The data show tens of thousands of distinct CDR3 sequences, 93% seen once. The sample consisted of CD4+ T cells from PBMCs. All receptors come from a human donor with Susac syndrome.

This chain uses TRBV19 with TRBJ2-2, with D hard to call. V shed 5 bases and J shed 6 bases, with 13 bases lying between them. There are 14 residues in the CDR3. Germline CDR1 reads LNHDA; CDR2 reads SQIVND (reference sequence). CDR3 sequence: CASSYPLRAGELFF. In DNA, the CDR3 is TGTGCCAGTAGTTACCCTCTACGGGCCGGGGAGCTGTTTTTT.

The chain combines TRBV6-5 with TRBJ1-3; the D is unclear. Germline values: CDR1 MNHEY, CDR2 SVGAGI. V lost 0 bases to trimming and J lost 0 bases, with 12 bases between them. CDR3 length: 17 amino acids. The CDR3 spells CASSYSSKLISGNTIYF. The CDR3 DNA sequence: TGTGCCAGCAGTTACTCTTCAAAACTAATCTCTGGAAACACCATATATTTT.

This clonotype was observed a single time. This chain links TRBV20-1 with TRBJ1-6; 9 positions agree with TRBD1. With 5 bases clipped from V and 7 bases from J, the junction kept 9 bases outside the gene matches. The germline V gene encodes CDR1 DFQATT and CDR2 SNEGSKA (reference sequence). The CDR3 runs to 15 residues. The CDR3 DNA sequence: TGCAGTGCTTCAGGGCAAGGGACAGGGAATTCACCCCTCCACTTT. Translated: CSASGQGTGNSPLHF.

V usage is TRBV6-2 or TRBV6-3 and J usage is TRBJ2-1; possibly TRBD2 for D (6 bases). The V gene's germline CDR1 is MNHEY and CDR2 SVGEGT. The CDR3 spans 12 residues. V was clipped by 7 bases and J by 10 bases, with 14 bases between them. The CDR3 loop is CASTAGEAEQFF. The CDR3 DNA reads as TGTGCCAGCACCGCCGGGGAGGCAGAGCAGTTCTTC.

This clonotype was found once. The CDR3 nucleotides read TGTGCCATCAGTGATCGCAGACAGGATTACACCGGGGAGCTGTTTTTT. Translating gives CAISDRRQDYTGELFF. This chain connects TRBV10-3 to TRBJ2-2; D might be TRBD1 (6 bases). Looked up from germline, CDR1 is ENHRY and CDR2 is SYGVKD. This CDR3 comprises 16 residues. Trimming left V 3 bases short and J 3 bases short, with 14 bases between.

This chain uses TRBV9 with TRBJ1-5; D is possibly TRBD1 (6 bases). The CDR3 covers 15 residues. Trimming took 4 bases from V and 2 from J, leaving 13 bases between them. Germline V CDR1 and CDR2: SGDLS, YYNGEE. The CDR3: CASSPHRDGNQPQHF. In DNA, the CDR3 is TGTGCCAGCAGCCCTCACAGGGATGGCAATCAGCCCCAGCATTTT.

The chain joins TRBV3-1 to TRBJ1-6, with D perhaps TRBD1 (6 bases). Per the germline V gene, CDR1 is LGHDT and CDR2 is YNNKEL (reference sequence). The CDR3 sequence is 14 residues long. V lost 5 bases, J lost 8 bases, and 13 bases lay in between. CDR3 in amino acids: CASSSTGFDSPLHF. The CDR3 region has the DNA TGTGCCAGCAGCTCGACAGGTTTTGATTCACCCCTCCACTTT.

This chain uses TRBV28 with TRBJ1-5, with 9 positions matching TRBD1. The CDR3 sequence is 16 residues long. J lost 1 base, V lost 5 bases, and 6 bases had no gene match. Germline lookup yields CDR1 MDHEN and CDR2 SYDVKM. The CDR3 DNA follows: TGTGCCAGCAGTGACGGGACAGGGAGGAGCAATCAGCCCCAGCATTTT. It translates to CASSDGTGRSNQPQHF.

This CDR3 reads CASRTDRSWTDTQYF. In nucleotides, the CDR3 is TGTGCCAGCAGGACAGACAGGTCCTGGACAGATACGCAGTATTTT. The rearrangement joins TRBV6-2 or TRBV6-3 to TRBJ2-3; D may be TRBD1 (6 bases). CDR3 length: 15 amino acids. Trimming pared 6 bases from V and 3 bases from J, leaving 16 bases between. The V gene's germline CDR1 is MNHEY and CDR2 SVGEGT.